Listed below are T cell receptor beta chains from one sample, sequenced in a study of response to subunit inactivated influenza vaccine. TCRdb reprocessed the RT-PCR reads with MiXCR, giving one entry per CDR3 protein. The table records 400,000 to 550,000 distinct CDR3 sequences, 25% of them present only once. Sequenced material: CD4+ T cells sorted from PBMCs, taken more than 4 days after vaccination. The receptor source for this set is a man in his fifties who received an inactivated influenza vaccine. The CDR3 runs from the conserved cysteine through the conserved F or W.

CASSFVGDQFF,11,TRBV12-3/TRBV12-4,TRBJ2-1
CAISDRRQETQYF,13,TRBV10-3,TRBJ2-5
CASSLDGRFTDTQYF,15,TRBV12-3/TRBV12-4,TRBJ2-3
CASLGPSYGYTF,12,TRBV28,TRBJ1-2
CATAGTSGTDTQYF,14,TRBV5-1,TRBJ2-3
CASSLETPQDTQYF,14,TRBV5-4,TRBJ2-3
CASSRRDGQETQYF,14,TRBV13,TRBJ2-5
CATSRRSTLNEKLFF,15,TRBV15,TRBJ1-4
CSASSTSGGPSYEQYF,16,TRBV20-1,TRBJ2-7
CASSQDPPEQGANSPLHF,18,TRBV4-3,TRBJ1-6
CASSVGLAGGSYNEQFF,17,TRBV9,TRBJ2-1
CATSDRLAGPTDTQYF,16,TRBV15,TRBJ2-3
CASSYSRPLGRYTF,14,TRBV6-2/TRBV6-3,TRBJ1-2
CASSPAVTRNEQFF,14,TRBV7-2,TRBJ2-1
CASIPQGGNTDTQYF,15,TRBV11-2,TRBJ2-3
CASSERGNTQYF,12,TRBV2,TRBJ2-3
CASSPPGQGVSGNQPQHF,18,TRBV7-8,TRBJ1-5
CASSLTPGRLNTEAFF,16,TRBV5-1,TRBJ1-1
CASSTLQGLPSGANVLTF,18,TRBV11-2,TRBJ2-6
CSARGGKNEQFF,12,TRBV20-1,TRBJ2-1
CASSVQGRRNTGELFF,16,TRBV9,TRBJ2-2
CASSYGIETQYF,12,TRBV6-2/TRBV6-3,TRBJ2-5
CSARNRVGSYEQYF,14,TRBV20-1,TRBJ2-7
CASSFGQGAYF,11,TRBV12-3/TRBV12-4,TRBJ2-5
CASSPLAGIRGRNEQFF,17,TRBV3-1,TRBJ2-1
CSAMWEPGLGGYTF,14,TRBV20-1,TRBJ1-2
CASSQTGRGGNEQFF,15,TRBV4-3,TRBJ2-1
CASSLVTGVSNSPLHF,16,TRBV5-1,TRBJ1-6
CASSGRGLNTGELFF,15,TRBV12-3/TRBV12-4,TRBJ2-2
CASSLRGAYNSPLHF,15,TRBV28,TRBJ1-6
CASRRIAGVTDTQYF,15,TRBV7-9,TRBJ2-3
CASSLRGAQETQYF,14,TRBV12-3/TRBV12-4,TRBJ2-5
CASSSVTGSYEQYF,14,TRBV7-2,TRBJ2-7
CASSFWGSEAFF,12,TRBV28,TRBJ1-1
CASSNEVKEETQYF,14,TRBV21-1,TRBJ2-5
CASSLRSGRVTGELFF,16,TRBV5-6,TRBJ2-2
CASSSPNRANEQFF,14,TRBV7-9,TRBJ2-1
CSASRQTGGQPQHF,14,TRBV20-1,TRBJ1-5
CSAKTGNNYGYTF,13,TRBV20-1,TRBJ1-2
CASSQKDRGTGELFF,15,TRBV4-2,TRBJ2-2